The rows below give T cell receptor beta chains drawn from one sample of a study of cytomegalovirus exposure and HLA in healthy donors. Only in-frame clones appear in the TCRdb table, and some are missing; sequencing was by immunoSEQ multiplex PCR. The profile shows approximately 90,000 clones, 75% of them singletons. The sequenced material came from PBMCs. Source of these receptors: a man aged 40-49 years in good health and CMV-seronegative. The CDR3 runs from the conserved cysteine through the conserved F or W. Fields, in order: D gene, clone size, V gene, J gene, CDR3 DNA, CDR3 protein. The D gene is left open where the match is weak. Rows may omit the clone size; those that give it use once, few, many or a size class.

D gene: -; clone size: -; V gene: TRBV9; J gene: TRBJ1-2; CDR3 DNA: TGTGCCAGCAGCGGGAATAGCGGCTACACCTTC; CDR3 protein: CASSGNSGYTF
D gene: -; clone size: -; V gene: TRBV12-2; J gene: TRBJ1-1; CDR3 DNA: TGTGCAAGTCGCGCGCTAAGAACCCTCGTAGAGTACAGGGGGCTTGGGAACACTGAAGCTTTCTTT; CDR3 protein: CASRALRTLVEYRGLGNTEAFF
D gene: -; clone size: -; V gene: TRBV30; J gene: TRBJ1-2; CDR3 DNA: TGTGCCTGGAGTTCGGACAGAGACTATGGCTACACCTTC; CDR3 protein: CAWSSDRDYGYTF
D gene: -; clone size: -; V gene: TRBV5-6; J gene: TRBJ1-1; CDR3 DNA: TGTGCCAGCAGCTTGGCCTGGGCGGACTCGCACACTGAAGCTTTCTTT; CDR3 protein: CASSLAWADSHTEAFF
D gene: TRBD1; clone size: -; V gene: TRBV28; J gene: TRBJ1-6; CDR3 DNA: TGTGCCAGCGGACGGGACAGACATTCACCCCTCCACTTT; CDR3 protein: CASGRDRHSPLHF
D gene: TRBD1; clone size: -; V gene: TRBV7-8; J gene: TRBJ1-4; CDR3 DNA: TGTGCCAGCAGCCTAGACAGGGGAACCGCAAAACTGTTTTTT; CDR3 protein: CASSLDRGTAKLFF
D gene: -; clone size: -; V gene: TRBV19; J gene: TRBJ1-1; CDR3 DNA: TGTGCCAGCATACCCTGGACGGGGGTGGCGAACACTGAAGCTTTCTTT; CDR3 protein: CASIPWTGVANTEAFF
D gene: TRBD1; clone size: once; V gene: TRBV28; J gene: TRBJ2-7; CDR3 DNA: TGTGCCAGCAGCCGAACAGGGGTTAGCTCCTACGAGCAGTACTTC; CDR3 protein: CASSRTGVSSYEQYF
D gene: -; clone size: -; V gene: TRBV28; J gene: TRBJ2-7; CDR3 DNA: TGTGCCAGCAGTTTGGGGGGGCTTGAGCAGTACTTC; CDR3 protein: CASSLGGLEQYF
D gene: -; clone size: few; V gene: TRBV28; J gene: TRBJ1-5; CDR3 DNA: TGTGCCAGCAGTTCGCCCGGGGAGCAGCCCCAGCATTTT; CDR3 protein: CASSSPGEQPQHF
D gene: TRBD1; clone size: -; V gene: TRBV10-2; J gene: TRBJ1-2; CDR3 DNA: TGCGCCAGCAGTAGAGACAGGGATGCGAACTATGGCTACACCTTC; CDR3 protein: CASSRDRDANYGYTF
D gene: TRBD2; clone size: -; V gene: TRBV5-6; J gene: TRBJ2-5; CDR3 DNA: TGTGCCAGCAGCTTGTTATTAGCGGGAGGTCGGGAGACCCAGTACTTC; CDR3 protein: CASSLLLAGGRETQYF
D gene: TRBD1; clone size: once; V gene: TRBV6-6; J gene: TRBJ1-5; CDR3 DNA: TGTGCCAGCAACAGAAGACAGGGAAAAAGTCAGCCCCAGCATTTT; CDR3 protein: CASNRRQGKSQPQHF
D gene: -; clone size: -; V gene: TRBV5-4; J gene: TRBJ1-1; CDR3 DNA: TGTGCCAGCAGCTTGAGCGCAACGATGAACACTGAAGCTTTCTTT; CDR3 protein: CASSLSATMNTEAFF
D gene: -; clone size: once; V gene: TRBV5-4; J gene: TRBJ1-2; CDR3 DNA: TGTGCCAGCAGCGTGTCCACGACAGCCACCAGGGGCTACACCTTC; CDR3 protein: CASSVSTTATRGYTF
D gene: TRBD1; clone size: -; V gene: TRBV29-1; J gene: TRBJ1-1; CDR3 DNA: TGCAGCGTTGAGCAGGGGGCGTCATTGGAAGCTTTCTTT; CDR3 protein: CSVEQGASLEAFF
D gene: -; clone size: -; V gene: TRBV28; J gene: TRBJ1-1; CDR3 DNA: TGTGCCAGCAGTTTTCTTGGGGGCGCAACTGAAGCTTTCTTT; CDR3 protein: CASSFLGGATEAFF
D gene: -; clone size: -; V gene: TRBV7-2; J gene: TRBJ1-2; CDR3 DNA: TGTGCCAGCAGCTTAGGAGGAGGAAGGGTACGTGGCTACACCTTC; CDR3 protein: CASSLGGGRVRGYTF
D gene: -; clone size: -; V gene: TRBV1; J gene: TRBJ1-1; CDR3 DNA: TGCACCAGCAGCCCACAGAGGGGGCTCTCAAACACTGAAGCTTTCTTT; CDR3 protein: CTSSPQRGLSNTEAFF
D gene: -; clone size: -; V gene: TRBV7-2; J gene: TRBJ2-2; CDR3 DNA: TGTGCCAGCAGCTTAGGTAGCCTGCGTTTGCCCGGGGAGCTGTTTTTT; CDR3 protein: CASSLGSLRLPGELFF
D gene: TRBD1; clone size: -; V gene: TRBV7-3; J gene: TRBJ2-2; CDR3 DNA: TGTGCCAGCAGCAAAGACAGGGGCACCGGGGAGCTGTTTTTT; CDR3 protein: CASSKDRGTGELFF
D gene: -; clone size: -; V gene: TRBV9; J gene: TRBJ2-7; CDR3 DNA: TGTGCCAGCAGCGTAGGGGAGGAGCTGCGCTACGAGCAGTACTTC; CDR3 protein: CASSVGEELRYEQYF
D gene: -; clone size: -; V gene: TRBV10-3; J gene: TRBJ2-5; CDR3 DNA: TGTGCCTCCAAGGAGGGTGGTCAAGAGACCCAGTACTTC; CDR3 protein: CASKEGGQETQYF
D gene: TRBD1; clone size: -; V gene: TRBV5-4; J gene: TRBJ1-2; CDR3 DNA: TGTGCCAGCAGCTGGACAGGGGGCGATGGCTACACCTTC; CDR3 protein: CASSWTGGDGYTF
D gene: -; clone size: -; V gene: TRBV2; J gene: TRBJ2-2; CDR3 DNA: TGTGCCAGCAGCCCCCTAGGCACCGGGGAGCTGTTTTTT; CDR3 protein: CASSPLGTGELFF
D gene: -; clone size: -; V gene: TRBV5-1; J gene: TRBJ2-1; CDR3 DNA: TGCGCCAGTTTGGGCAACAATGAGCAGTTCTTC; CDR3 protein: CASLGNNEQFF
D gene: -; clone size: -; V gene: TRBV7-8; J gene: TRBJ1-5; CDR3 DNA: TGTGCCAGCAGCTTAGGAGGGGGTCTTGGTCAGCCCCAGCATTTT; CDR3 protein: CASSLGGGLGQPQHF
D gene: -; clone size: -; V gene: TRBV2; J gene: TRBJ1-5; CDR3 DNA: TGTGCCAGCAGTGATGGAGAAGGGCCCCAGCATTTT; CDR3 protein: CASSDGEGPQHF
D gene: -; clone size: -; V gene: TRBV29-1; J gene: TRBJ2-1; CDR3 DNA: TGCAGCGTGGGAGGGGGGCCCCTCAATGAGCAGTTCTTC; CDR3 protein: CSVGGGPLNEQFF
D gene: -; clone size: -; V gene: TRBV5-1; J gene: TRBJ2-5; CDR3 DNA: TGCGCCAGCAGCTTTCTGGGCGGGATGGCCTACAAGCAAGAGACCCAGTACTTC; CDR3 protein: CASSFLGGMAYKQETQYF
D gene: TRBD1; clone size: -; V gene: TRBV6-1; J gene: TRBJ1-4; CDR3 DNA: TGTGCCAGCAGTGACCTCGGGACAGGGGTTGAAAAACTGTTTTTT; CDR3 protein: CASSDLGTGVEKLFF
D gene: TRBD1; clone size: -; V gene: TRBV5-4; J gene: TRBJ1-3; CDR3 DNA: TGTGCCAGCAGCTCGCGACAGGGACTGAAAAGAAACACCATATATTTT; CDR3 protein: CASSSRQGLKRNTIYF
D gene: -; clone size: -; V gene: TRBV6-5; J gene: TRBJ1-5; CDR3 DNA: TGTGCCAGCAGTTACTCGACGGGAAGAGATCAGCCCCAGCATTTT; CDR3 protein: CASSYSTGRDQPQHF
D gene: -; clone size: -; V gene: TRBV28; J gene: TRBJ1-6; CDR3 DNA: TGTGCCAGCAAGTCGGGGGATTCACCCCTCCACTTT; CDR3 protein: CASKSGDSPLHF
D gene: TRBD1; clone size: -; V gene: TRBV10-3; J gene: TRBJ1-1; CDR3 DNA: TGTGCCATCAGTGAGTCGCGGAGCAGGGGGTCCACTGAAGCTTTCTTT; CDR3 protein: CAISESRSRGSTEAFF
D gene: TRBD1; clone size: -; V gene: TRBV19; J gene: TRBJ1-1; CDR3 DNA: TGTGCCAGTACCGCCTCCAGGGGGAGTCTGAACACTGAAGCTTTCTTT; CDR3 protein: CASTASRGSLNTEAFF
D gene: TRBD2; clone size: few; V gene: TRBV11-2; J gene: TRBJ2-5; CDR3 DNA: TGTGCCAGCAGCCCCGGGACTAGCGGAGCCCAAGAGACCCAGTACTTC; CDR3 protein: CASSPGTSGAQETQYF
D gene: -; clone size: -; V gene: TRBV30; J gene: TRBJ2-7; CDR3 DNA: TGTGCCTGGAGCCGCAGGGGTGCGTACGAGCAGTACTTC; CDR3 protein: CAWSRRGAYEQYF
D gene: -; clone size: few; V gene: TRBV15; J gene: TRBJ1-1; CDR3 DNA: TGTGCCACCAGCAGAGATCCCCGGTTCGACACTGAAGCTTTCTTT; CDR3 protein: CATSRDPRFDTEAFF
D gene: TRBD1; clone size: -; V gene: TRBV29-1; J gene: TRBJ1-1; CDR3 DNA: TGCAGCGTTTATCAGGGGGCAGGCACTGAAGCTTTCTTT; CDR3 protein: CSVYQGAGTEAFF
D gene: TRBD1; clone size: -; V gene: TRBV6-6; J gene: TRBJ2-5; CDR3 DNA: TGTGCCAGCAGTTACGGACAGGGAATCGGGACCCAGTACTTC; CDR3 protein: CASSYGQGIGTQYF
D gene: -; clone size: -; V gene: TRBV7-8; J gene: TRBJ1-1; CDR3 DNA: TGTGCCAGCAGCTTAGATCTGGGGAGGGGCACTGAAGCTTTCTTT; CDR3 protein: CASSLDLGRGTEAFF
D gene: -; clone size: -; V gene: TRBV7-9; J gene: TRBJ1-2; CDR3 DNA: TGTGCCAGCAGCTACGGACAGCAAGCTAACTATGGCTACACCTTC; CDR3 protein: CASSYGQQANYGYTF
D gene: -; clone size: -; V gene: TRBV15; J gene: TRBJ1-2; CDR3 DNA: TGTGCCACCAGCAGAGATCGGGGGATGAACTATGGCTACACCTTC; CDR3 protein: CATSRDRGMNYGYTF
D gene: -; clone size: -; V gene: TRBV10-3; J gene: TRBJ2-3; CDR3 DNA: TGTGCCATCAGTGATTTTAGCGGAGACACAGATACGCAGTATTTT; CDR3 protein: CAISDFSGDTDTQYF
D gene: TRBD2; clone size: -; V gene: TRBV28; J gene: TRBJ2-3; CDR3 DNA: TGTGCCAGCAGTTTGGGACTAGCTGGGATTTGGGCAGATACGCAGTATTTT; CDR3 protein: CASSLGLAGIWADTQYF
D gene: TRBD2; clone size: -; V gene: TRBV6-4; J gene: TRBJ2-3; CDR3 DNA: TGTGCCAGCAGTTTAAGCGGGGGGGCCCCAGATACGCAGTATTTT; CDR3 protein: CASSLSGGAPDTQYF
D gene: -; clone size: once; V gene: TRBV18; J gene: TRBJ2-7; CDR3 DNA: TGTGCCAGCTCCCCAGCTGGGGGCTTGGAGCAGTACTTC; CDR3 protein: CASSPAGGLEQYF
D gene: -; clone size: -; V gene: TRBV28; J gene: TRBJ1-5; CDR3 DNA: TGTGCCACCCCGGGGGAAGGGGATAGAAATCAGCCCCAGCATTTT; CDR3 protein: CATPGEGDRNQPQHF
D gene: -; clone size: -; V gene: TRBV29-1; J gene: TRBJ1-5; CDR3 DNA: TGCAGCGCTGGGACAACTAATCAGCCCCAGCATTTT; CDR3 protein: CSAGTTNQPQHF
D gene: TRBD1; clone size: -; V gene: TRBV28; J gene: TRBJ1-2; CDR3 DNA: TGTGCCAGCAGACTAGGGACAGAAGGAACCTTC; CDR3 protein: CASRLGTEGTF
D gene: -; clone size: -; V gene: TRBV19; J gene: TRBJ2-2; CDR3 DNA: TGTGCCAGTAGTAGGCCGGTGGAGACGAACACCGGGGAGCTGTTTTTT; CDR3 protein: CASSRPVETNTGELFF
D gene: -; clone size: -; V gene: TRBV15; J gene: TRBJ2-7; CDR3 DNA: TGTGCCACCAGCAGAGAGACAGGACCCTACGAGCAGTACTTC; CDR3 protein: CATSRETGPYEQYF
D gene: -; clone size: -; V gene: TRBV19; J gene: TRBJ1-2; CDR3 DNA: TGTGCCAGTAGTATAGCTCCGCAGGATGGCTACACCTTC; CDR3 protein: CASSIAPQDGYTF
D gene: TRBD2; clone size: -; V gene: TRBV6-1; J gene: TRBJ2-5; CDR3 DNA: TGTGCCAGCAGTCCTTCACTAGCGGGGCAAGAGACCCAGTACTTC; CDR3 protein: CASSPSLAGQETQYF